The clone carrying this T cell receptor beta chain appeared once. This clone may be a read error of a much larger clone one base away. The V gene lost 0 bases and the J gene lost 4 bases, with 12 bases spanning the gap. Germline V gene lookup returns CDR1 LGHNA and CDR2 YNFKEQ. The length of the CDR3 is 15 residues. The sample is drawn from a study of T cells in Graves' hyperthyroidism and ophthalmopathy. It was approximately 9.7 ml of fresh peripheral blood that supplied the PBMCs. Template material for amplifying TCR beta CDR3 regions consisted of RNA transcripts. The TCR CDR3 was amplified in a first-round RT-PCR using the HTBI primer set. A single record per CDR3 protein comes from TCRdb applying MiXCR to the multiplex PCR reads. The table shows 300,000 to 400,000 distinct CDR3 sequences, with around a fifth occurring only once.

The clonotype was recovered from a woman in her forties or fifties with Graves' hyperthyroidism. J is TRBJ1-1 and V is TRBV4-2; D unresolved. Sample: blood. CDR3 sequence (DNA): TGTGCCAGCAGCCAAGACCTCCCAACCCGCACTGAAGCTTTCTTT. Residues: CASSQDLPTRTEAFF.